The clone carrying this TCR beta chain was detected a few times. Its target is unknown. The data are from a study of metastatic and nonmetastatic thyroid tumors. Study details: The authors compared repertoires across blood and tumor or nodule tissue from malignant and benign thyroid patients. Study observations and caveats: In both blood and tumor samples, TCR beta diversity was reported significantly higher for malignant than benign nodules.

Patients underwent thyroid surgery, and none had received any treatment before it. Original analysis: CDR3 was compared across clinicopathological groups, and the resulting differences were used to build a distant-metastasis classifier for papillary thyroid cancer. MiXCR re-clonotyped the PCR reads for TCRdb. V and J calls and clone size were set by TCRdb, not the authors. The sample consists of 50,000 to 65,000 clones, just over 4% of them appearing once. Trimming shortened V by 1 base and J by 7 bases, and 7 bases separated the two germline ends. Germline V gives CDR1 DFQATT, CDR2 SNEGSKA (reference sequence). The CDR3 has 11 residues.

The sequenced sample was blood. The genes are TRBV20-1 and TRBJ1-1; the D gene is possibly TRBD1 (5 bases). The sequence derives from a female donor with papillary thyroid cancer or a benign thyroid nodule (not recorded which). Some clones in this sample may be carry-over from other donors' samples. The CDR3 nucleotides are TGCAGTGCTAGAGGGGGCGGTGAAGCTTTCTTT. Its protein product is CSARGGGEAFF.